This T cell receptor beta chain is drawn from a study of T-cell reconstitution after alpha-beta-depleted transplantation in children. Unique molecular identifiers were incorporated into the prepared TCRbeta library. In TCRdb, the PCR reads were re-called with MiXCR into one record per CDR3 protein. The data hold some 500,000 distinct CDR3 sequences, with 30% to 35% observed a single time. The trim removed 3 bases at V and 7 bases at J, leaving 2 bases unmatched. Germline V gives CDR1 DFQATT, CDR2 SNEGSKA (reference sequence). The CDR3 has 12 residues. This specimen consisted of PBMCs from the stem cell graft donor, obtained from the stem cell graft. The chain employs TRBV20-1 and TRBJ2-2, with TRBD2 identical over 7 bases. The source is a human donor who donated a stem cell graft to a child with aplastic anemia. The CDR3 loop is CSARPGGGELFF. The CDR3 DNA sequence: TGCAGTGCTAGGCCGGGAGGCGGGGAGCTGTTTTTT.